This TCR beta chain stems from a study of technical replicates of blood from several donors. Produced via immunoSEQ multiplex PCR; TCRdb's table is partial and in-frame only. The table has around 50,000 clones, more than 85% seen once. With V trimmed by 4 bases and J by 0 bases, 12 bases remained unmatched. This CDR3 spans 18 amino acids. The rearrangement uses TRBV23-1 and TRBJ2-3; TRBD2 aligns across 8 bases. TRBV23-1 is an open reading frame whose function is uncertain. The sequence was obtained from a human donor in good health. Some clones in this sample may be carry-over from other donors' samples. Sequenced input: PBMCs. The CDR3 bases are TGCGCCAGCAGTCGGCGTAGACTAGCGTTCACTAGCACAGATACGCAGTATTTT. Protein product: CASSRRRLAFTSTDTQYF.